Listed here are 20 T cell receptor beta chains from one sample, sequenced in a study of PD-1 blockade in mismatch repair-deficient tumors. This table comes from immunoSEQ multiplex PCR, and its TCRdb copy is limited to in-frame clones, with some not included. The table shows about 100,000 clones, with approximately 80% occurring only once. The input for sequencing was peripheral blood, taken around 8 months after starting pembrolizumab. These receptors were taken from an adult with mismatch repair-deficient cancer.

The gene calls are TRBV9 and TRBJ2-7; tentatively, D is TRBD1 (6 bases). Germline CDR1 and CDR2: SGDLS and YYNGEE. Between the trimmed V and J ends, which lost 1 base and 4 bases, there was a span of 18 bases. This CDR3 is built from 16 residues. The CDR3 protein is CASSVSGKRGFYEQYF. In DNA, the CDR3 is TGTGCCAGCAGCGTATCTGGTAAAAGGGGGTTTTACGAGCAGTACTTC.

The rearrangement joins TRBV2 to TRBJ2-7; 7 bases line up with TRBD2. The V segment lost 4 bases and the J segment 4 bases; nucleotides outside the gene matches: 7. Germline loops: CDR1 SNHLY, CDR2 FYNNEI. The CDR3 is 14 residues long. DNA of the CDR3: TGTGCCAGCAGTGCTAGCGCGGGAGTGTACGAGCAGTACTTC. Its translation: CASSASAGVYEQYF.

The chain recombines TRBV7-2 with TRBJ1-1; TRBD1 matches at 12 bases. Unmatched junction bases numbered 17, after V lost 1 base and J lost 11 bases. This CDR3 comprises 18 residues. From germline, CDR1 is SGHTA and CDR2 FQGNSA. The CDR3 sequence is CASSLVGGLGQGASVAFF. The DNA for the CDR3 is TGTGCCAGCAGCTTAGTCGGGGGTTTGGGACAGGGGGCCTCGGTGGCTTTCTTT.

V is TRBV7-9 and J is TRBJ2-5, with D maybe TRBD2 (6 bases). This CDR3 has 16 amino acids. Trimming took off 2 bases at V and 2 bases at J, with 15 bases between the two ends. Per germline, CDR1 SEHNR and CDR2 FQNEAQ (reference sequence). The CDR3 loop reads CASSLNGGGGQETQYF. CDR3 nucleotides: TGTGCCAGCAGCTTAAATGGGGGAGGAGGGCAAGAGACCCAGTACTTC.

This chain uses TRBV9 with TRBJ2-5; D gene uncertain. V was pared by 0 bases and J by 3 bases, with 9 bases between. The germline gives CDR1 SGDLS, CDR2 YYNGEE. This CDR3 has 14 amino acids. The CDR3 coding sequence is TGTGCCAGCAGCGTAGGGCCCTTAGAAGAGACCCAGTACTTC. Translating gives CASSVGPLEETQYF.

The chain has TRBV2 and TRBJ2-6; 7 nucleotides match TRBD1. Trimming took 6 bases from V and 2 from J; bases not matched to a gene: 13. Germline lookup yields CDR1 SNHLY and CDR2 FYNNEI. The CDR3 sequence is 18 residues long. CDR3 nucleotide sequence: TGTGCCAGCAGCGTAGGGGTGGCCAGGGGGACTGGGGCCAACGTCCTGACTTTC. Its protein is CASSVGVARGTGANVLTF.

Comment on this clone: The sample holds other DNA sequences that translate to the same CDR3. The CDR3 here is CASSTGLAYEQYF. The DNA for the CDR3 is TGTGCCAGCAGTACCGGACTTGCCTACGAGCAGTACTTC. The chain links TRBV11-2 to TRBJ2-7, with D perhaps TRBD2 (5 bases). Germline V gene sequence: CDR1 SGHAT, CDR2 FQNNGV. This CDR3 region has 13 residues. Trimming left V 6 bases short and J 2 bases short, with 11 bases between. The complete variable domain, with remaining parts taken from reference TRBV11-2 and TRBJ2-7, reads EAGVAQSPRYKIIEKRQSVAFWCNPISGHATLYWYQQILGQGPKLLIQFQNNGVVDDSQLPKDRFSAERLKGVDSTLKIQPAKLEDSAVYLCASSTGLAYEQYFGPGTRLTVT.

This chain connects TRBV25-1 to TRBJ2-2, with D possibly matching TRBD1 (5 bases). Germline V CDR1 and CDR2: MGHDK, SYGVNS. V was cut by 8 bases and J by 4 bases, with 14 bases left in between. The CDR3 runs to 14 residues. The CDR3 sequence: CASRAGLATGELFF. The CDR3 coding sequence is TGTGCCAGCCGGGCAGGGCTTGCCACCGGGGAGCTGTTTTTT. The full variable domain, rest sourced from reference TRBV25-1 and TRBJ2-2, is EADIYQTPRYLVIGTGKKITLECSQTMGHDKMYWYQQDPGMELHLIHYSYGVNSTEKGDLSSESTVSRIRTEHFPLTLESARPSHTSQYLCASRAGLATGELFFGEGSRLTVL.

The genes are TRBV19 and TRBJ2-7; tentative D call: TRBD2 (5 bases). The CDR3 loop spans 15 amino acids. The germline V gene has CDR1 LNHDA and CDR2 SQIVND (reference sequence). V was pared by 7 bases and J by 0 bases, with 16 bases between. CDR3 in amino acids: CASTETGGSSYEQYF. CDR3 coding DNA: TGTGCCAGTACCGAGACTGGCGGGTCCTCCTACGAGCAGTACTTC.

The V call is TRBV7-6, the J call TRBJ2-1; D is unclear. Germline CDR1 reads SGHVS; CDR2 reads FNYEAQ. V shed 2 bases and J shed 4 bases, with 6 bases lying between them. This CDR3 is built from 13 residues. The DNA for the CDR3 is TGTGCCAGCAGCTTAACTGGATACAATGAGCAGTTCTTC. The encoded protein is CASSLTGYNEQFF.

The chain links TRBV9 to TRBJ2-1, with unresolved D. The CDR3 spans 13 residues. Germline V lookup: CDR1 SGDLS, CDR2 YYNGEE. Trimming removed 1 base at V and 5 bases at J, with 7 bases between. CDR3 protein: CASSVSQNNEQFF. In DNA form, the CDR3 reads TGTGCCAGCAGCGTATCCCAGAACAATGAGCAGTTCTTC. Full variable domain (missing parts from reference TRBV9 and TRBJ2-1): DSGVTQTPKHLITATGQRVTLRCSPRSGDLSVYWYQQSLDQGLQFLIQYYNGEERAKGNILERFSAQQFPDLHSELNLSSLELGDSALYFCASSVSQNNEQFFGPGTRLTVL.

The chain links TRBV7-9 to TRBJ2-5; TRBD1 matches 8 bases. Trimming removed 3 bases from V and 4 bases from J; junction bases left unmatched: 4. The CDR3 runs to 14 residues. Per germline, CDR1 SEHNR and CDR2 FQNEAQ (reference sequence). CDR3 amino acids: CASSFGQGGETQYF. The CDR3 DNA reads as TGTGCCAGCAGCTTCGGACAGGGTGGAGAGACCCAGTACTTC. Full variable domain (missing parts from reference TRBV7-9 and TRBJ2-5): DTGVSQNPRHKITKRGQNVTFRCDPISEHNRLYWYRQTLGQGPEFLTYFQNEAQLEKSRLLSDRFSAERPKGSFSTLEIQRTEQGDSAMYLCASSFGQGGETQYFGPGTRLLVL.

The chain couples TRBV7-2 to TRBJ1-4, with a weak D call TRBD1 (5 bases). The CDR3 contains 15 residues. The V gene lost 4 bases and the J gene lost 8 bases, with 17 bases spanning the gap. Germline V gene sequence: CDR1 SGHTA, CDR2 FQGNSA. The CDR3 DNA reads TGTGCCAGCAGCTCTGGGGGGGGAATTGCCGAAAAACTGTTTTTT. Translating gives CASSSGGGIAEKLFF.

The sample holds one count of this clone. A read error may explain this, as a much larger clone is one base away. The rearrangement links TRBV11-3 to TRBJ1-1; 7 positions agree with TRBD1. With 5 bases clipped from V and 5 bases from J, the junction kept 2 bases outside the gene matches. The CDR3 sequence is 12 residues long. Looked up from germline, CDR1 is SGHNT and CDR2 is YENEEA. The CDR3 DNA follows: TGTGCCAGCAGCCCACAGGGGACTGAAGCTTTCTTT. Translating it yields CASSPQGTEAFF.

This clone was counted a single time. The chain uses TRBV19 and TRBJ2-7; 7 nucleotides match TRBD2. Germline V gene sequence: CDR1 LNHDA, CDR2 SQIVND (reference sequence). CDR3 length: 15 residues. V was clipped by 7 bases and J by 4 bases; unmatched bases: 13. This CDR3 reads CASNLGRGTGYEQYF. DNA of the CDR3: TGTGCCAGTAACTTAGGGAGGGGAACGGGATACGAGCAGTACTTC.

As DNA, the CDR3 is TGTGCCAGCAGCTTGCTCTACTACGAGCAGTACTTC. Protein product: CASSLLYYEQYF. V gene TRBV5-5 combines with J gene TRBJ2-7, with no clear D. Looked up from germline, CDR1 is SGHKS and CDR2 is YYEKEE (reference sequence). Trimming cost V 1 base and J 3 bases, with 5 bases left between them. This CDR3 contains 12 residues.

The chain employs TRBV2 and TRBJ2-6; tentatively, D is TRBD2 (5 bases). There are 18 residues in the CDR3. CDR1 SNHLY and CDR2 FYNNEI come from the germline V gene. Trimming took off 4 bases at V and 0 bases at J, with 16 bases between the two ends. Here the CDR3 DNA reads TGTGCCAGCAGTGCAACCGGACGGGAAGACTCTGGGGCCAACGTCCTGACTTTC. Translated: CASSATGREDSGANVLTF.

The rearrangement joins TRBV7-8 to TRBJ2-3; 8 bases are a match to TRBD2. The CDR3 is 15 residues long. Germline V gene data show CDR1 as SGHVS and CDR2 as FQNEAQ. Trimming cost V 2 bases and J 4 bases; bases outside gene matches: 5. The CDR3, as DNA: TGTGCCAGCAGCTTAACGGGAGGGGGATCAGATACGCAGTATTTT. This sequence encodes CASSLTGGGSDTQYF. Looking up the rest from reference TRBV7-8 and TRBJ2-3 gives the full variable domain: GAGVSQSPRYKVAKRGQDVALRCDPISGHVSLFWYQQALGQGPEFLTYFQNEAQLDKSGLPSDRFFAERPEGSVSTLKIQRTQQEDSAVYLCASSLTGGGSDTQYFGPGTRLTVL.

The rearrangement uses TRBV5-1 and TRBJ2-5, with D possibly matching TRBD1 (6 bases). TRBJ2-7 matches the DNA end more closely, so the J call is doubtful. CDR3 size: 15 residues. Per the germline V gene, CDR1 is SGHRS and CDR2 is YFSETQ. For the CDR3, the DNA is TGCGCCAGTAGACCAGGGGAAGTTAGCTCCTACGAGCAGTACTTC. Translation gives CASRPGEVSSYEQYF.

This chain joins TRBV23-1 and TRBJ1-1; D remains ambiguous. TRBV23-1 is an ORF for which the function is uncertain. The CDR3 is made up of 16 amino acids. V was shortened by 7 bases and J by 1 base, with 19 bases between the two germline ends. CDR3 in DNA: TGCGCCAGCACCAGGTGGAGGCTCTACGGGAACACTGAAGCTTTCTTT. Translation: CASTRWRLYGNTEAFF.